A selection of T cell receptor beta chains follows, all from one sample in a study of CD8+CD57+ T cells in acquired aplastic anemia. TCRdb itself ran the reads through MiXCR, one entry per CDR3 protein. The table shows some 150,000 distinct CDR3 sequences, with less than 45% occurring only once. The sequencing sample was made of sorted CD4+, CD8+, or CD8+CD57+ T cells (not recorded which) from PBMCs. The receptor set was obtained from a human donor in good health, serving as a control. CDR3s include the opening cysteine and the closing phenylalanine or tryptophan. The D gene is left open where the match is weak. Size is stated for part of the rows, as once, few or many counts, or as a class when the clone is expanded.

clone_size d_call j_call v_call cdr3_aa cdr3_nt
many . TRBJ1-4 TRBV11-2 CASSLEGVMYEKLFF TGTGCCAGCAGCTTAGAGGGGGTCATGTATGAAAAACTGTTTTTT
. TRBD1 TRBJ1-2 TRBV29-1 CSVVGQGSNYGYTF TGCAGCGTCGTAGGACAGGGGTCGAACTATGGCTACACCTTC
few TRBD2 TRBJ2-2 TRBV6-1 CASRRGGRGGELFF TGTGCCAGCCGGCGGGGGGGCCGTGGCGGGGAGCTGTTTTTT
many . TRBJ2-4 TRBV10-3 CAISSTGTHWTKNIQYF TGTGCCATCAGTAGCACCGGGACCCACTGGACCAAAAACATTCAGTACTTC
many TRBD2 TRBJ2-3 TRBV27 CASRGAGANTDTQYF TGTGCCAGCAGGGGAGCGGGGGCCAACACAGATACGCAGTATTTT
many TRBD2 TRBJ2-1 TRBV10-3 CAISGLDSGGASSYNEQFF TGTGCCATCAGTGGTCTTGATAGCGGGGGGGCCAGCTCCTACAATGAGCAGTTCTTC
many . TRBJ1-1 TRBV6-6 CASSYGQVNTEAFF TGTGCCAGCAGTTACGGTCAGGTGAACACTGAAGCTTTCTTT
many TRBD1 TRBJ1-3 TRBV9 CASSVDGQGASTIYF TGTGCCAGCAGCGTAGATGGACAGGGGGCAAGCACCATATATTTT
. . TRBJ1-1 TRBV2 CARPSNTEAFF TGTGCCAGACCCTCTAACACTGAAGCTTTCTTT
many . TRBJ2-1 TRBV4-2 CASSLSGIDEQFF TGTGCCAGCAGCCTAAGTGGGATAGATGAGCAGTTCTTC
many . TRBJ2-3 TRBV3-1 CASSQVPRTDTQYF TGTGCCAGCAGCCAAGTCCCACGAACAGATACGCAGTATTTT
once TRBD1 TRBJ1-6 TRBV10-3 CAISDGTGRSPLHF TGTGCCATCAGTGACGGGACAGGGCGTTCACCCCTCCACTTT
. . TRBJ2-1 TRBV24-1 CATSDRTRDVAYNEQFF TGTGCCACCAGTGATCGTACTAGGGACGTAGCCTACAATGAGCAGTTCTTC
many TRBD1 TRBJ1-2 TRBV5-1 CASSAGGQGGSGYTF TGCGCCAGCAGCGCCGGGGGACAGGGGGGGTCTGGCTACACCTTC
. . TRBJ1-2 TRBV18 CASSPSGGVNYGYTF TGTGCCAGCTCGCCTAGTGGCGGAGTCAACTATGGCTACACCTTC
few . TRBJ1-1 TRBV30 CAWSVWPALNTEAFF TGTGCCTGGAGTGTATGGCCGGCCCTGAACACTGAAGCTTTCTTT
. . TRBJ2-1 TRBV19 CASSIVGGAEQFF TGTGCCAGTAGTATAGTAGGCGGGGCCGAGCAGTTCTTC
. . TRBJ1-5 TRBV24-1 CATSDFTGPNQPQHF TGTGCCACCAGTGACTTTACAGGACCCAATCAGCCCCAGCATTTT
many . TRBJ2-3 TRBV14 CASSQVSGTDTQYF TGTGCCAGCAGCCAAGTATCCGGCACAGATACGCAGTATTTT
. TRBD1 TRBJ1-5 TRBV5-6 CASSLRQGARQPQHF TGTGCCAGCAGCTTAAGACAGGGGGCACGGCAGCCCCAGCATTTT
many . TRBJ2-1 TRBV5-4 CASSSRFGALDNEQFF TGTGCCAGCAGCTCCCGATTTGGGGCCTTGGACAATGAGCAGTTCTTC
. . TRBJ1-1 TRBV30 CAWRGFSSIAEAFF TGTGCCTGGAGGGGGTTTAGTTCTATCGCTGAAGCTTTCTTT
. . TRBJ1-5 TRBV19 CASSLSGANQPQHF TGTGCCAGTAGTCTCTCGGGGGCAAATCAGCCCCAGCATTTT
medium-sized . TRBJ1-2 TRBV29-1 CSVITGRGDNYGYTF TGCAGCGTAATTACCGGACGGGGAGATAACTATGGCTACACCTTC
. . TRBJ1-4 TRBV3-1 CASSQDFGATNEKLFF TGTGCCAGCAGCCAAGATTTTGGTGCAACTAATGAAAAACTGTTTTTT
. TRBD1 TRBJ2-2 TRBV15 CATSRGGGQGNTGELFF TGTGCCACCAGCAGAGGGGGGGGACAGGGAAACACCGGGGAGCTGTTTTTT
few . TRBJ1-3 TRBV7-9 CASSPRDKRNTIYF TGTGCCAGCAGCCCCCGGGACAAAAGAAACACCATATATTTT
many TRBD2 TRBJ2-1 TRBV2 CASRGSGSREFF TGTGCCAGCAGGGGTAGCGGGAGCCGGGAGTTCTTC
many TRBD1 TRBJ2-2 TRBV14 CASSSDRVMRTGELFF TGTGCCAGCAGCTCTGACAGGGTAATGAGGACCGGGGAGCTGTTTTTT
. TRBD2 TRBJ2-3 TRBV19 CASSLDSGLPTDTQYF TGTGCCAGTAGCCTAGATAGCGGGCTCCCCACAGATACGCAGTATTTT
. . TRBJ1-1 TRBV4-2 CASTRDLNTEAFF TGTGCCAGCACCAGGGATTTGAACACTGAAGCTTTCTTT
many . TRBJ1-1 TRBV20-1 CSARHPGAQTEAFF TGCAGTGCTAGACACCCCGGCGCGCAAACTGAAGCTTTCTTT
many . TRBJ1-4 TRBV7-2 CASSPGPSEKLFF TGTGCCAGCAGCCCCGGACCTTCTGAAAAACTGTTTTTT
few . TRBJ2-7 TRBV2 CASSPGRDHSYEQYF TGTGCCAGCTCACCAGGCCGGGACCACTCCTACGAGCAGTACTTC
. . TRBJ1-5 TRBV7-3 CASSLTLNQPQHF TGTGCCAGCAGCTTAACCTTAAATCAGCCCCAGCATTTT
. . TRBJ1-2 TRBV2 CASRENYGYTF TGTGCCAGCCGGGAGAACTATGGCTACACCTTC
. . TRBJ1-1 TRBV9 CASSVVGGSTEAFF TGTGCCAGCAGCGTAGTAGGGGGTAGCACTGAAGCTTTCTTT
many TRBD1 TRBJ2-5 TRBV5-1 CASSWKTGNQETQYF TGCGCCAGCAGCTGGAAGACAGGGAACCAAGAGACCCAGTACTTC
many . TRBJ2-7 TRBV12-3/TRBV12-4 CASRVPGSKEQYF TGTGCCAGCAGGGTGCCAGGGTCTAAGGAGCAGTACTTC
. . TRBJ2-7 TRBV7-2 CASGKQGYEQYF TGTGCCAGCGGAAAACAGGGCTACGAGCAGTACTTC
. TRBD1 TRBJ1-1 TRBV5-5 CASSRQGDTEAFF TGTGCCAGCAGCAGACAGGGGGACACTGAAGCTTTCTTT
many TRBD1 TRBJ2-1 TRBV7-8 CASSFGSGGRFF TGTGCCAGCAGCTTCGGTTCAGGGGGCCGGTTCTTC
. . TRBJ1-5 TRBV10-3 CATGGGTTSNQPQHF TGTGCCACAGGAGGCGGAACAACTAGCAATCAGCCCCAGCATTTT
. . TRBJ1-2 TRBV9 CASSEPRNGYTF TGTGCCAGCAGCGAGCCGCGAAATGGCTACACCTTC
. TRBD1 TRBJ1-2 TRBV2 CASRPGQGDGYTF TGTGCCAGCAGACCGGGACAGGGGGATGGCTACACCTTC
many . TRBJ2-7 TRBV10-1 CASSLNLGYEQYF TGCGCCAGCAGCCTTAACCTGGGCTACGAGCAGTACTTC
. TRBD1 TRBJ2-7 TRBV28 CASSIPGQGAHEQYF TGTGCCAGCAGTATCCCGGGACAGGGGGCCCACGAGCAGTACTTC
. . TRBJ1-4 TRBV7-8 CASSPSRADKKLFF TGTGCCAGCAGCCCAAGCAGGGCAGATAAAAAACTGTTTTTT
once TRBD1 TRBJ2-7 TRBV7-2 CASSGQGAAYEQYF TGTGCCAGCAGCGGACAGGGGGCTGCCTACGAGCAGTACTTC
few . TRBJ2-2 TRBV3-1 CASSPPSLPGELFF TGTGCCAGCAGCCCCCCTTCATTGCCCGGGGAGCTGTTTTTT
many TRBD1 TRBJ1-1 TRBV11-2 CASSWRRDRNTEAFF TGTGCCAGCAGCTGGAGACGGGACAGGAACACTGAAGCTTTCTTT
few TRBD2 TRBJ2-5 TRBV5-6 CASSVLAGGQETQYF TGTGCCAGCAGCGTGCTAGCGGGGGGCCAAGAGACCCAGTACTTC
many . TRBJ2-3 TRBV14 CASSQVDTQYF TGTGCCAGCAGCCAAGTGGATACGCAGTATTTT
many . TRBJ2-5 TRBV19 CASSITGLLKETQYF TGTGCCAGTAGTATAACGGGACTTTTAAAAGAGACCCAGTACTTC
few TRBD2 TRBJ2-2 TRBV3-1 CASSQAPLTSSSTGELFF TGTGCCAGCAGCCAAGCCCCTTTGACTAGCTCGAGCACCGGGGAGCTGTTTTTT